These T cell receptor beta chains were read from a single sample in a study of T cell responses to AZD1222 COVID-19 vaccine. Sequenced by immunoSEQ multiplex PCR; TCRdb stores in-frame clones only, minus some. The table shows under 70,000 clones, with 65% to 80% occurring only once. The sample in question was peripheral blood, obtained on day 0 of AZD1222 vaccination. All receptors derive from an adult in good health. Both conserved end residues are part of each CDR3. A D gene is named only where the DNA matches it firmly. A clone size is listed for some rows: how often the clone was seen (once, few, many), or a class if it is expanded.

D gene,J gene,V gene,CDR3 length,clone size,CDR3 protein,CDR3 DNA
NA,TRBJ2-5,TRBV10-3,14,NA,CAISESGRQETQYF,TGTGCCATCAGTGAGTCAGGGCGGCAAGAGACCCAGTACTTC
TRBD1,TRBJ1-5,TRBV7-8,15,once,CASNYGTGGDQPQHF,TGTGCCAGCAACTACGGGACAGGGGGTGATCAGCCCCAGCATTTT
TRBD1,TRBJ2-2,TRBV7-6,14,NA,CASSSSQGTGELFF,TGTGCCAGCAGCTCTTCACAGGGGACCGGGGAGCTGTTTTTT
TRBD1,TRBJ1-1,TRBV18,13,NA,CASSPQQGTEAFF,TGTGCCAGCTCACCACAACAGGGGACCGAAGCTTTCTTT
NA,TRBJ1-5,TRBV29-1,15,NA,CSVETAGNPNQPQHF,TGCAGCGTTGAAACGGCAGGGAATCCAAATCAGCCCCAGCATTTT
TRBD2,TRBJ2-7,TRBV10-3,15,NA,CAISDPGGVAYEQYF,TGTGCCATCAGTGATCCGGGAGGGGTGGCCTACGAGCAGTACTTC
NA,TRBJ2-1,TRBV9,16,NA,CASSPSPTDSYNEQFF,TGTGCCAGCAGCCCAAGCCCCACAGATTCCTACAATGAGCAGTTCTTC
TRBD1,TRBJ1-2,TRBV4-1,16,NA,CASSLRQGSDFYGYTF,TGCGCCAGCAGCCTAAGACAGGGGTCGGACTTCTATGGCTACACCTTC
NA,TRBJ2-5,TRBV4-3,13,NA,CASSQRVQETQYF,TGCGCCAGCAGCCAACGGGTACAAGAGACCCAGTACTTC
NA,TRBJ2-7,TRBV6-2/TRBV6-3,14,NA,CASSYGGGPYEQYF,TGTGCCAGCAGTTATGGTGGGGGGCCCTACGAGCAGTACTTC
NA,TRBJ1-2,TRBV2,11,NA,CASAGAYGYTF,TGTGCCAGCGCAGGGGCCTATGGCTACACCTTC